A selection of T cell receptor beta chains follows, all from one sample in a study of technical replicates of blood from a handful of donors. The method was immunoSEQ multiplex PCR; TCRdb's version includes in-frame clones alone and lacks a portion of them. Of approximately 76,000 clones in the sample, about 91% were seen once. The sequencing input was T cells isolated from PBMCs. Every receptor here comes from a human donor in good health. The CDR3 runs from the conserved cysteine through the conserved F or W. The D gene is left open where the match is weak. Only part of the rows carry a size: once, few, many, or a class if the clone is expanded.

v_call	cdr3_length	d_call	clone_size	j_call	cdr3_nt	cdr3_aa
TRBV5-4	16	.	.	TRBJ2-3	TGTGCCAGCAGCCCCAATACGGGGGGCCGCGCAGATACGCAGTATTTT	CASSPNTGGRADTQYF
TRBV28	14	TRBD2	.	TRBJ2-7	TGTGCCAGCGGAAATAGCGGGAATACCTACGAGCAGTACTTC	CASGNSGNTYEQYF
TRBV23-1	13	.	.	TRBJ1-2	TGCGCCAGCAGCCCAGGACAGAACTATGGCTACACCTTC	CASSPGQNYGYTF
TRBV7-8	17	TRBD1	.	TRBJ1-2	TGTGCCAGCAGCTACAGAACTATAGGGGCAGGGGGTGGTGGCTACACCTTC	CASSYRTIGAGGGGYTF
TRBV7-9	13	.	.	TRBJ1-5	TGTGCCAGCAGCTATCAGGGCAATCAGCCCCAGCATTTT	CASSYQGNQPQHF
TRBV14	15	TRBD2	.	TRBJ2-5	TGTGCCAGCAGTCGAAAGCGGGGAGACAGTGAGACCCAGTACTTC	CASSRKRGDSETQYF
TRBV15	15	.	.	TRBJ2-3	TGTGCCACCAGCAGGAGGGTTTATAGCACAGATACGCAGTATTTT	CATSRRVYSTDTQYF
TRBV2	14	TRBD2	.	TRBJ2-3	TGTGCCAGCAGTGTCGGCCTAGCGGGAGTTGCGCAGTATTTT	CASSVGLAGVAQYF
TRBV5-6	14	.	.	TRBJ1-1	TGTGCCAGCAGCTCAAACCCAGGGGACGTAGAAGCTTTCTTT	CASSSNPGDVEAFF
TRBV27	13	.	.	TRBJ1-1	TGTGCCAGCACCGGGCAGGGGCGCACTGAAGCTTTCTTT	CASTGQGRTEAFF
TRBV25-1	16	TRBD2	.	TRBJ2-1	TGTGCCAGCAGTGACTTAGCGGGAGCGGCCAGCAATGAGCAGTTCTTC	CASSDLAGAASNEQFF
TRBV6-5	15	.	.	TRBJ2-7	TGTGCCAGCAGTCATTACGGACAGAGCTCCTACGAGCAGTACTTC	CASSHYGQSSYEQYF
TRBV28	16	TRBD2	.	TRBJ2-7	TGTGCCAGCAGTTTAGCCCCCCAAGCGGGAGGTTACGAGCAGTACTTC	CASSLAPQAGGYEQYF
TRBV6-6	13	TRBD2	.	TRBJ2-1	TGTGCCAGCCTAGCGGGCGGGAGATATGAGCAGTTCTTC	CASLAGGRYEQFF
TRBV5-5	12	.	.	TRBJ1-2	TGTGCCAGCAGCCCCCCACGGTATGGCTACACCTTC	CASSPPRYGYTF
TRBV5-1	13	TRBD1	.	TRBJ1-2	TGCGCCAGCAGCGACCAGGGGGTCGATGGCTACACCTTC	CASSDQGVDGYTF
TRBV5-6	11	.	.	TRBJ2-7	TGTGCCAGCAGCTGGTACAACGAGCAGTACTTC	CASSWYNEQYF
TRBV4-1	15	.	.	TRBJ2-7	TGCGCCAGCAGCCAAGGTACACAGGGCCCCTACGAGCAGTACTTC	CASSQGTQGPYEQYF
TRBV5-4	17	TRBD2	.	TRBJ2-1	TGTGCCAGCAGCCCCTTGACTAGCGGGAGGTCGATCAATGAGCAGTTCTTC	CASSPLTSGRSINEQFF
TRBV10-3	15	TRBD1	once	TRBJ1-1	TGTGCCATCAGTGAATCGCGGGGAGACAGGGGGCTGGCTTTCTTT	CAISESRGDRGLAFF
TRBV11-3	16	.	.	TRBJ1-1	TGTGCCAGCAGCTTAGGTACGAGGGCTGCGGACACTGAAGCTTTCTTT	CASSLGTRAADTEAFF
TRBV19	14	TRBD2	.	TRBJ2-7	TGTGCCAGTAGTATTAGGACTAGATCCTACGAGCAGTACTTC	CASSIRTRSYEQYF
TRBV10-1	14	.	once	TRBJ2-5	TGCGCCAGCAGTGAAGTGGGGCACACAGAGACCCAGTACTTC	CASSEVGHTETQYF
TRBV10-2	13	TRBD1	.	TRBJ1-1	TGCGCCAGCAGCAAACAGGGGGACACTGAAGCTTTCTTT	CASSKQGDTEAFF
TRBV29-1	15	.	.	TRBJ1-1	TGCAGCGTTGAAGTGCCTGGGAGAATAGGAACTGAAGCTTTCTTT	CSVEVPGRIGTEAFF
TRBV6-5	15	TRBD1	.	TRBJ2-7	TGTGCCAGCAGTTACGACAGGGGGCGCGCCTACGAGCAGTACTTC	CASSYDRGRAYEQYF
TRBV14	15	TRBD1	.	TRBJ2-7	TGTGCCAGCAGCCAAGGACCTGGGACAGGGTACGAGCAGTACTTC	CASSQGPGTGYEQYF
TRBV10-3	12	.	.	TRBJ1-3	TGTGCCATCGGGGCTTCGGAAAACACCATATATTTT	CAIGASENTIYF
TRBV7-8	16	.	.	TRBJ2-2	TGTGCCAGCAGCCTACAGGGGGGGGGTAACACCGGGGAGCTGTTTTTT	CASSLQGGGNTGELFF
TRBV27	15	TRBD1	.	TRBJ2-7	TGTGCCAGCATAAAATCGGGACAGGGTATCCACGAGCAGTACTTC	CASIKSGQGIHEQYF
TRBV5-5	12	.	.	TRBJ2-4	TGTGCCAGCAGCCGGACACGAAACATTCAGTACTTC	CASSRTRNIQYF
TRBV27	14	TRBD1	.	TRBJ1-2	TGTGCCAGCAGCCTCAGGGGGCACAATTATGGCTACACCTTC	CASSLRGHNYGYTF
TRBV5-6	13	.	.	TRBJ1-1	TGTGCCAGCAGCTTGTCGGACAGACAGGCGGCTTTCTTT	CASSLSDRQAAFF
TRBV11-3	14	.	.	TRBJ1-1	TGTGCCAGCAGCCTCACTCTTCAGGGCACTGAAGCTTTCTTT	CASSLTLQGTEAFF
TRBV4-2	19	.	.	TRBJ1-1	TGTGCCAGCAGCCAAGGTATGCGGGACTCAAAGACCCCGAACACTGAAGCTTTCTTT	CASSQGMRDSKTPNTEAFF
TRBV12-5	14	.	.	TRBJ2-7	TGTGCTAGTGCCGCGTCGGGGATGATTAGCGAGCAGTACTTC	CASAASGMISEQYF
TRBV5-1	16	TRBD1	.	TRBJ2-5	TGCGCCAGCAGCTTGGGGACAGGGGATCCACAAGAGACCCAGTACTTC	CASSLGTGDPQETQYF
TRBV19	13	TRBD2	once	TRBJ2-7	TGTGCCAGTAGTACCGGGGGGACCTACGAGCAGTACTTC	CASSTGGTYEQYF
TRBV2	12	.	.	TRBJ2-7	TGTGCCAGCAGTGGTGACAGTCGTGAGCAGTACTTC	CASSGDSREQYF
TRBV5-4	13	.	.	TRBJ2-3	TGTGCCAGTTCGCTTACCCGGGAAGATACGCAGTATTTT	CASSLTREDTQYF
TRBV6-6	16	.	.	TRBJ2-1	TGTGCCAGCAGATCCCCCACTGGAGATTCCCACAATGAGCAGTTCTTC	CASRSPTGDSHNEQFF
TRBV7-8	15	TRBD1	.	TRBJ2-7	TGTGCCAGCAGCCCGACCGGGACAGTCACCTACGAGCAGTACTTC	CASSPTGTVTYEQYF
TRBV6-5	16	.	.	TRBJ2-7	TGTGCCAGCAGTTATACGGTCGGTGACAGGAACTACGAGCAGTACTTC	CASSYTVGDRNYEQYF
TRBV5-6	14	.	.	TRBJ1-6	TGTGCCAGCAGTTCTCGACAGACTCATTCACCCCTCCACTTT	CASSSRQTHSPLHF
TRBV6-1	14	.	.	TRBJ2-7	TGTGCCAGCATCGCGTCTGCGGCGAGGTACGAGCAGTACTTC	CASIASAARYEQYF
TRBV7-2	16	TRBD2	few	TRBJ2-7	TGTGCCAGCAGTCTCTCAGGACTAGCGGGCATCTACGAGCAGTACTTC	CASSLSGLAGIYEQYF
TRBV7-7	13	TRBD1	.	TRBJ2-5	TGTGCCAGCAGCCGGGACAGACAAGAGACCCAGTACTTC	CASSRDRQETQYF
TRBV7-9	16	.	.	TRBJ1-3	TGTGCCAGCAGCTTCTTCTCGGTGCGACGGGGGAACACCATATATTTT	CASSFFSVRRGNTIYF
TRBV7-4	15	.	.	TRBJ2-5	TGTGCCAGCAGCTTTCCCAGGGCGCCCGAAGAGACCCAGTACTTC	CASSFPRAPEETQYF
TRBV11-2	13	.	.	TRBJ2-7	TGTGCCAGCTCCAATACGAGGTTGGGCGAGCAGTACTTC	CASSNTRLGEQYF
TRBV7-2	15	.	.	TRBJ2-7	TGTGCCAGCAGCTTAGCCCCGCGGAGCCCGTACGAGCAGTACTTC	CASSLAPRSPYEQYF